A single sample is the source of the 21 T cell receptor beta chains below, sequenced in a study of long-term antiretroviral therapy in people with HIV. Investigators performed immunoSEQ version v3.0 at survey level. Sequencing used immunoSEQ multiplex PCR; TCRdb keeps in-frame clones, though not all of them. The repertoire holds tens of thousands of clones, nearly 95% seen once, with less than 9.5% in the top ten. This sample comprised unsorted PBMCs, obtained 6 to 6.5 years after starting antiretroviral therapy. The source of these receptors is a young man with HIV.

The rearrangement links TRBV6-5 to TRBJ2-7, with TRBD2 matching 8 bases. The CDR3 is 13 amino acids. V lost 5 bases, J lost 2 bases, and 2 bases stayed unmatched. In germline, CDR1 is MNHEY, CDR2 SVGAGI. The chain's CDR3 is CASSRGLAYEQYF. The DNA for the CDR3 is TGTGCCAGCAGTCGGGGACTAGCCTACGAGCAGTACTTC.

This chain joins TRBV6-4 and TRBJ2-3; D perhaps matches TRBD2 (7 bases). Germline lookup yields CDR1 MRHNA and CDR2 SNTAGT. The CDR3 contains 16 residues. Trimming pared 0 bases from V and 0 bases from J, leaving 10 bases between. The CDR3 sequence: CASSDSAGASTDTQYF. CDR3 in DNA: TGTGCCAGCAGTGACTCGGCGGGGGCCAGCACAGATACGCAGTATTTT.

By proportion, this clone is large (0.1 to 1%). The genes are TRBV5-6 and TRBJ1-2, with 7 bases matching TRBD1. The CDR3 contains 13 residues. Germline V gene sequence: CDR1 SGHDT, CDR2 YYEEEE. The J segment lost 4 bases and the V segment lost 2 bases, leaving 2 bases of the junction unmatched. CDR3: CASSFRQGYGYTF. The CDR3 DNA reads as TGTGCCAGCAGCTTCCGACAGGGCTATGGCTACACCTTC.

In the case of this clone: The limits of the CDR3 on the DNA are not certain, so only TCRdb's listed CDR3 is given. The chain couples TRBV12-2 to TRBJ1-5. TRBV12-2 is annotated as a pseudogene. The length of the CDR3 is 19 amino acids, counting both ends. CDR3 amino acids: CASRFALGSGGGSNQPQHF.

The chain links TRBV27 to TRBJ1-1; a weak D match, TRBD1 (6 bases). The length of the CDR3 is 16 residues. V gave up 5 bases and J gave up 3 bases, with 19 bases separating them. The germline gives CDR1 MNHEY, CDR2 SMNVEV (reference sequence). CDR3 amino acids: CASSPAWDTWDTEAFF. Written as DNA, the CDR3 is TGTGCCAGCAGTCCGGCTTGGGACACCTGGGACACTGAAGCTTTCTTT.

The J gene is TRBJ1-2, the V gene TRBV5-1; no firm D call. The CDR3 is 14 amino acids. Germline-derived CDR1 and CDR2 are SGHRS and YFSETQ. The V and J ends lost 2 bases and 2 bases respectively, with 10 bases between them. The CDR3 spells CASSLGGINYGYTF. The CDR3 DNA sequence: TGCGCCAGCAGCTTAGGTGGGATCAACTATGGCTACACCTTC.

The chain links TRBV19 to TRBJ1-4; D unclear. CDR3 length: 13 amino acids. V was shortened by 2 bases and J by 11 bases, with 12 bases between the two germline ends. The germline gives CDR1 LNHDA, CDR2 SQIVND (reference sequence). CDR3 in amino acids: CASSISRSYKLFF. Written as DNA, the CDR3 is TGTGCCAGTAGTATAAGCAGGTCCTATAAACTGTTTTTT.

The gene calls are TRBV14 and TRBJ1-2, with D uncertain. Trimming cost V 1 base and J 4 bases, with 10 bases left between them. Germline loops: CDR1 SGHDN, CDR2 FVKESK. This CDR3 is 14 amino acids long. CDR3: CASSQVGRTYGYTF. CDR3 DNA: TGTGCCAGCAGCCAAGTAGGACGGACCTATGGCTACACCTTC.

This rearrangement joins TRBV7-9 to TRBJ1-4, with D unresolved. The CDR3 runs to 15 residues. V lost 2 bases and J 5 bases, leaving 12 bases between the germline ends. CDR1 is SEHNR and CDR2 is FQNEAQ in the germline V gene (reference sequence). DNA for the CDR3: TGTGCCAGCAGCTTAACCAACTACATAAATGAAAAACTGTTTTTT. It translates to CASSLTNYINEKLFF. Full variable domain (rest looked up from reference TRBV7-9 and TRBJ1-4): DTGVSQNPRHKITKRGQNVTFRCDPISEHNRLYWYRQTLGQGPEFLTYFQNEAQLEKSRLLSDRFSAERPKGSFSTLEIQRTEQGDSAMYLCASSLTNYINEKLFFGSGTQLSVL.

V is TRBV7-8 and J is TRBJ1-2, with TRBD1 matching over 8 bases. This CDR3 spans 14 amino acids. V dropped 6 bases and J dropped 5; count of bases not matched to a gene: 8. Germline loops: CDR1 SGHVS, CDR2 FQNEAQ. The CDR3 region is CASSNGQGHYGYTF. CDR3 coding DNA: TGTGCCAGCAGTAATGGACAGGGTCATTATGGCTACACCTTC.

The V and J genes are TRBV6-6 and TRBJ2-3; unclear D gene. V was pared by 6 bases and J by 6 bases, with 10 bases between. This CDR3 is 12 amino acids long. Germline V CDR1 and CDR2: MNHNY, SVGAGI (reference sequence). The CDR3 coding sequence is TGTGCCAGCAGCCCCTCCAGGGATACGCAGTATTTT. It encodes CASSPSRDTQYF.

The count of this clone is one. The rearrangement links TRBV7-2 to TRBJ2-7, with TRBD2 identical over 9 bases. The length of the CDR3 is 15 residues. Per the germline V gene, CDR1 is SGHTA and CDR2 is FQGNSA. The V and J ends lost 5 bases and 7 bases, in that order; junction bases with no gene match: 12. This chain's CDR3 is CASSPVGSGSWEQYF. CDR3 nucleotide sequence: TGTGCCAGCAGCCCCGTTGGTAGCGGGAGTTGGGAGCAGTACTTC.

The chain links TRBV2 to TRBJ2-7; 9 nucleotides line up with TRBD2. This CDR3 has 15 residues. Germline V lookup: CDR1 SNHLY, CDR2 FYNNEI. With V trimmed by 1 base and J by 5 bases, 6 bases remained unmatched. CDR3 nucleotide sequence: TGTGCCAGCAGTGAAGGTCTAGCGGGGTCCCACGAGCAGTACTTC. This gives the protein CASSEGLAGSHEQYF.

This chain links TRBV7-9 with TRBJ2-2, with 8 bases lining up with TRBD2. This CDR3 is built from 16 residues. Unmatched junction bases numbered 7, after V lost 5 bases and J lost 2 bases. Germline V gives CDR1 SEHNR, CDR2 FQNEAQ (reference sequence). The CDR3: CASSVSGRVNTGELFF. In nucleotides, the CDR3 is TGTGCCAGCAGCGTAAGCGGGAGAGTTAACACCGGGGAGCTGTTTTTT.

V is TRBV18 and J is TRBJ2-2; TRBD1 agrees at 7 bases. This CDR3 contains 16 residues. V shed 0 bases and J 0 bases; nucleotides not matched to a gene: 1. Germline V lookup: CDR1 KGHSH, CDR2 LQKENI. The CDR3 sequence is CASSPPGQANTGELFF. The DNA for the CDR3 is TGTGCCAGCTCACCACCAGGACAGGCGAACACCGGGGAGCTGTTTTTT.

This clone was recorded once. The chain is built from TRBV21-1 and TRBJ1-5; the table's TRBD1 call for D was not verified on the DNA. TRBV21-1 is a listed pseudogene. The CDR3 loop spans 17 amino acids. Written as DNA, the CDR3 is TGTGCCAGCAGCAAAGTTTGGGCGTACGTTAGCAATCAGCCCCAGCATTTT. Residues: CASSKVWAYVSNQPQHF.

As concerns this clone: The same CDR3 can be traced to other DNA sequences in this sample. V usage is TRBV7-9 and J usage is TRBJ1-2; tentatively, D is TRBD1 (6 bases). The CDR3 is 15 residues long. The V end was cut by 2 bases, the J end by 4 bases, with 14 bases between. CDR1 is SEHNR and CDR2 is FQNEAQ in the germline V gene (reference sequence). CDR3 nucleotide sequence: TGTGCCAGCAGCTTATCCAGGGGAGGAGGCTATGGCTACACCTTC. Amino acids: CASSLSRGGGYGYTF.

This chain links TRBV2 with TRBJ2-5; a possible D gene is TRBD2 (6 bases). The CDR3 covers 13 residues. The germline V gene has CDR1 SNHLY and CDR2 FYNNEI. Trimming removed 4 bases from V and 5 bases from J, with 11 bases in between. CDR3 region: CASSGRERETQYF. In DNA form, the CDR3 reads TGTGCCAGCAGTGGCCGGGAGAGGGAGACCCAGTACTTC.

This rearrangement joins TRBV4-1 to TRBJ2-1, with 8 bases matching TRBD2. The junction had 7 bases not matched to a gene; V was cut back by 3 bases and J by 0 bases. CDR1 is MGHRA and CDR2 is YSYEKL in the germline V gene. The CDR3 has 17 residues. This CDR3 is CASSHRGGGPSYNEQFF. The CDR3 nucleotides read TGCGCCAGCAGCCACCGGGGCGGGGGGCCCTCCTACAATGAGCAGTTCTTC.

The rearrangement links TRBV11-2 to TRBJ1-2; no reliable D call. The CDR3 length is 16 residues. V gave up 3 bases and J gave up 2 bases, with 16 bases separating them. Germline V gene data show CDR1 as SGHAT and CDR2 as FQNNGV. CDR3 sequence reads: CASSFGGVRLNYGYTF. DNA for the CDR3: TGTGCCAGCAGCTTCGGCGGGGTTCGGCTCAACTATGGCTACACCTTC.

This sequence joins TRBV5-1 and TRBJ1-6; no reliable D call. CDR3 length: 18 amino acids. Trimming cost V 1 base and J 5 bases, with 19 bases left between them. Germline V gene sequence: CDR1 SGHRS, CDR2 YFSETQ. The CDR3 bases are TGCGCCAGCAGCTTGCTTCCCCCCGGAACGGGGAATAATTCACCCCTCCACTTT. Translation: CASSLLPPGTGNNSPLHF.